This T cell receptor (beta chain) was obtained from a study of Ad26.COV2.S vaccination and SARS-CoV-2 variants. The study, taken as a whole, reports: Substantial breadth was reported for post-vaccination spike-specific CD8+ and CD4+ T cells. Participants given vaccine showed non-spike TCR breadth similar to that of placebo recipients.

Of note for this clone: The antigen is not known.

Treatment denoted: about 20 received Ad26.COV2.S at low or high dose, single or two shots; a few received placebo; per-sample allocation not given. Day 63 after the first injection of vaccine or placebo was the sampling time. Profiled with immunoSEQ multiplex PCR; TCRdb holds only in-frame clones, not every one. The table has some 330,000 clones, approximately 87% seen once; the top ten hold approximately 5.8%. The CDR3 loop spans 13 amino acids. Trimming left V 6 bases short and J 4 bases short, with 7 bases between. Germline V gives CDR1 SGHAT, CDR2 FQNNGV. This TCR was recovered from a person aged 18 to 59 who received the Ad26.COV2.S COVID-19 vaccine or a placebo. Material: peripheral blood, obtained in a trial of Ad26.COV2.S vaccine versus placebo. The J gene is TRBJ2-6, the V gene TRBV11-2; D ambiguous. The DNA for the CDR3 is TGTGCCAGCAGTTGGTCCGGGGCCAACGTCCTGACTTTC. This translates into CASSWSGANVLTF.